The clone carrying this TCR beta chain was found many times. TCRdb processed the RT-PCR reads anew with MiXCR; each CDR3 protein has one entry. The sample consists of about 570,000 distinct CDR3 sequences, roughly 10% of them appearing once. This sample stems from a study of response to subunit inactivated influenza vaccine. The sample was also reused in another study, on T cells expressing NK-cell markers. As that report states: The TCR beta cDNA came from 5'RACE template switching with UMIs. Investigators obtained TCR beta repertoires from sorted CD3+CD56+NKG2C+, CD3+CD56+NKG2C- and CD3+CD56-NKG2C+ T cells. The sequencing cohort of eight donors included seven HCMV-seropositive individuals and one seronegative individual. The sorts in several experiments were restricted to alpha-beta TCR T cells by an anti-gamma-delta TCR antibody.

Specimen: PBMCs from blood, collected on the day of vaccination. The clonotype comes from a man in his forties or fifties who received an inactivated influenza vaccine.

CDR3 amino acids: CSVQRGSSYEQYF. DNA for the CDR3: TGCAGCGTTCAACGGGGGAGCTCCTACGAGCAGTACTTC. The V call is TRBV29-1, the J call TRBJ2-7; D is perhaps TRBD2 (6 bases). The CDR3 loop spans 13 amino acids. The germline V and J ends were trimmed by 5 bases and 0 bases, with 11 bases remaining between them. Germline values: CDR1 SQVTM, CDR2 ANQGSEA.